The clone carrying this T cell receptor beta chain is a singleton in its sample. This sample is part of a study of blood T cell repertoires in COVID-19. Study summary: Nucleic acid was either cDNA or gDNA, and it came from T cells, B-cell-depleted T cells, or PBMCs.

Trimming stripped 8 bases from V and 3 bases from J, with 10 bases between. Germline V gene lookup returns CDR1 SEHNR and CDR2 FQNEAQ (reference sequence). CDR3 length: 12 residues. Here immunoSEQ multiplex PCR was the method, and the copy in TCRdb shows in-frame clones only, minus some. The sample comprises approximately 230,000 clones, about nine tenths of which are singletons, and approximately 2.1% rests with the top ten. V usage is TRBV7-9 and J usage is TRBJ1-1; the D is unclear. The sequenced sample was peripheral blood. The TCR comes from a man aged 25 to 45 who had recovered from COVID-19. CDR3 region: CASLGLDTEAFF. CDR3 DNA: TGTGCCAGCCTCGGGTTGGACACTGAAGCTTTCTTT.